The clone carrying this TCR beta chain is labeled medium-sized (0.01 to 0.1%). CDR1 is MNHEY and CDR2 is SMNVEV in the germline V gene (reference sequence). The trim removed 4 bases at V and 3 bases at J, leaving 3 bases unmatched. This CDR3 has 14 amino acids. The data are from a study of OX40 agonist ivuxolimab in advanced cancers. Clones were read by immunoSEQ multiplex PCR, and TCRdb kept only the in-frame ones, dropping some. The table includes 45,000 or so clones, approximately 88% detected once. This TCR was recovered from an adult with an advanced solid tumor such as melanoma, head and neck, liver or kidney cancer. This specimen consisted of CD4+ or CD8+ T cells sorted from blood, obtained in a trial of the OX40 agonist ivuxolimab. The V gene is TRBV27, the J gene TRBJ2-3, with 8 bases lining up with TRBD2. The chain's CDR3 is CASSSSGGTDTQYF. CDR3 in DNA: TGTGCCAGCAGTTCCAGCGGGGGAACAGATACGCAGTATTTT.